This TCR beta chain derives from a study of metastatic and nonmetastatic thyroid tumors. About the study: Malignant and benign thyroid patients had repertoires compared in peripheral blood and tumor or nodule tissue.

Notes on the study in general: Significantly greater TCR beta diversity was reportedly found in malignant thyroid tumors than in benign nodules (in blood and tumor).

In the case of this clone: Its matching antigen is unknown.

In the authors' workflow: For papillary thyroid cancer, a distant-metastasis classifier was constructed from CDR3 differences observed across clinicopathological groups. TCRdb used MiXCR to call clones anew from the PCR reads. Clone size and V and J calls follow TCRdb, not the original study. The sample holds fewer than 15,000 clones, roughly 12% seen once. Thyroid surgery was preceded by no treatment in any patient. Sample: blood. The TCR sequence derives from a female donor with papillary thyroid cancer or a benign thyroid nodule (not recorded which). Some clones in this sample may be carry-over from other donors' samples.

In DNA form, the CDR3 reads TGCGCCAGCAGCCGCGGGGAATGGGACAGGCGCCCAGATACGCAGTATTTT. As protein: CASSRGEWDRRPDTQYF. The chain carries TRBV4-3 and TRBJ2-3, with 8 bases aligning to TRBD1. The junction had 13 bases not matched to a gene; V was cut back by 4 bases and J by 4 bases. The CDR3 has 17 residues. Looked up from germline, CDR1 is LGHNA and CDR2 is YSLEER.